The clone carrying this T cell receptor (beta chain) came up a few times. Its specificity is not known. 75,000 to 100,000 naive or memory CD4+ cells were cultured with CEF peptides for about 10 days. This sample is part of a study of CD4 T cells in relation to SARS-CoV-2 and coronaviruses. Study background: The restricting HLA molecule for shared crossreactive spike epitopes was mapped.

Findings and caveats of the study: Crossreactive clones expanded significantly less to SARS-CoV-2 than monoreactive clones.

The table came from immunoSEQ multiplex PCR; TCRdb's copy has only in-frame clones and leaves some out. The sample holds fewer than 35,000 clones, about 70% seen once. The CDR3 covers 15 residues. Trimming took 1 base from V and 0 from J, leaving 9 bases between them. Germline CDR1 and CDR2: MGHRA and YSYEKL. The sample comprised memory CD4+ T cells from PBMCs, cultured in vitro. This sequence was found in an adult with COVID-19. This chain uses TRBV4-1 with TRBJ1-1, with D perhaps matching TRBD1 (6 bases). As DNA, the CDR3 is TGCGCCAGCAGCCAAGGCGCAGGGGTGAACACTGAAGCTTTCTTT. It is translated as CASSQGAGVNTEAFF.